Listed here are 20 T cell receptor beta chains from one sample, sequenced in a study of T cells in women clearing cervical HPV infection. The method was immunoSEQ multiplex PCR; TCRdb's version includes in-frame clones alone and lacks a portion of them. The listing records 19,000 or so clones. The source material was blood buffy coat. All receptors come from a woman between 18 and 75 years old with a cervical HPV16 infection that either progressed to CIN3+ or cleared (not recorded which).

A remark on this clone: The read terminates 3 residues ahead of where the CDR3 ends, so the germline J gene completes it. The chain joins TRBV18 to TRBJ2-2; D may be TRBD1 or TRBD2 (5 bases each). Germline lookup yields CDR1 KGHSH and CDR2 LQKENI. Deletions cut 4 bases from V and 4 bases from J, with 19 bases between. The CDR3 sequence is 17 residues long. CDR3 DNA (partial): TGTGCCAGCTCACTCCCGACAGCGAAAGAGGGCACCGGGGAG. This gives the protein CASSLPTAKEGTGE. The CDR3 as a whole reads CASSLPTAKEGTGELFF.

As for this clone: The observed sequence ends 3 residues before the CDR3 terminus, with the missing tail filled in from the germline J gene. This chain joins TRBV14 and TRBJ2-5; D may correspond to TRBD1 or TRBD2 (5 bases each). The CDR3 totals 15 residues. The germline V and J ends were trimmed by 0 bases and 4 bases, with 12 bases remaining between them. Germline lookup yields CDR1 SGHDN and CDR2 FVKESK. The sequenced part of the CDR3 DNA is TGTGCCAGCAGCCAAGATATGAGGGGCCGAGAGACC. Translating gives CASSQDMRGRET. The complete CDR3 sequence is CASSQDMRGRETQYF.

With respect to this clone: The read terminates 3 residues before the CDR3 end, so the remaining end is supplied by the germline J gene. The V call is TRBV5-4, the J call TRBJ2-1; D ambiguous. Per the germline V gene, CDR1 is SGHNT and CDR2 is YYREEE (reference sequence). The CDR3 length is 12 residues. V gave up 0 bases and J gave up 9 bases, with 7 bases separating them. The CDR3 loop reads CASSLDSFEQFF. CDR3 DNA (partial): TGTGCCAGCAGCTTGGATAGTTTTGAG.

Concerning this clone itself: Read sequence stops 3 residues before the CDR3 end, and the germline J gene provides the missing end. V is TRBV7-9 and J is TRBJ1-2; D is ambiguous. Germline V gene data show CDR1 as SEHNR and CDR2 as FQNEAQ (reference sequence). The CDR3 extends over 14 amino acids. The covered CDR3 bases are TGTGCCAGCAGCGTCCAATTCCAGAACTACGAC. Its translation: CASSVQFQNYD. The entire CDR3 reads CASSVQFQNYDYTF.

Notes on this clone: With the read ending 3 residues before the CDR3 end, the germline J gene is used to fill in that end. The genes are TRBV9 and TRBJ1-4; 8 positions agree with TRBD1. Germline trimming cut 3 bases from V and 7 bases from J; bases unmatched to any gene: 5. Germline CDR1 reads SGDLS; CDR2 reads YYNGEE. This CDR3 spans 14 amino acids. Partial CDR3 DNA: TGTGCCAGCAGCGCCGGGACAGGTCTTGAAAAA. Protein: CASSAGTGLEK. The CDR3 in full is CASSAGTGLEKLFF.

With regard to this clone: The observed sequence ends 3 residues before the CDR3 terminus, with the missing tail filled in from the germline J gene. V and J are TRBV14 and TRBJ1-6, with 7 nucleotides matching TRBD1. Germline loops: CDR1 SGHDN, CDR2 FVKESK. The CDR3 length is 15 residues. The trim removed 4 bases at V and 8 bases at J, leaving 8 bases unmatched. CDR3 DNA (partial): TGTGCCAGCAGCCTTAGACAGGGAAGACATTCACCC. As protein: CASSLRQGRHSP. The whole CDR3 sequence is CASSLRQGRHSPLHF.

Note on this clone: Coverage ceases 3 residues before the CDR3 finishes, and the germline J gene fills in the end. This chain joins TRBV20-1 and TRBJ1-1; D unclear. The CDR3 has 12 residues. Trimming left V 3 bases short and J 1 base short, with 6 bases between. CDR1 is DFQATT and CDR2 is SNEGSKA in the germline V gene (reference sequence). The covered CDR3 bases are TGCAGTGCTAGTTTCCAGAACACTGAA. Translation gives CSASFQNTE. The complete CDR3 protein is CSASFQNTEAFF.

The CDR3 DNA, read in part, is TGTGCCAGCAGTGTAGGACGGGGGGTTATGAATACG. It encodes CASSVGRGVMNT. Given in full, the CDR3 is CASSVGRGVMNTQYF. The J gene is TRBJ2-3, the V gene TRBV2; 7 bases agree with TRBD2. The missing CDR3 end, 3 residues past where the read stops, is filled in from the germline J gene. CDR3 length: 15 residues. Germline assignment: CDR1 SNHLY and CDR2 FYNNEI. The J segment lost 7 bases and the V segment lost 4 bases, leaving 11 bases of the junction unmatched.

As concerns this clone: Sequencing ends 3 residues short of the CDR3 end; the germline J gene provides the rest. The rearrangement joins TRBV4-2 to TRBJ1-2; D unclear. The CDR3 is 15 residues long. The V end lost 0 bases, the J end lost 2 bases, and 10 bases lay between the germline ends. In germline, CDR1 is LGHNA, CDR2 YNFKEQ. The CDR3 protein is CASSQDRGGNYGYTF. The sequenced part of the CDR3 DNA is TGTGCCAGCAGCCAAGATCGAGGAGGGAACTATGGC.

For this clone: The read finishes 3 residues shy of the CDR3 end, and the germline J gene is used to complete it. The rearrangement joins TRBV18 to TRBJ2-7; 7 bases match TRBD1. The CDR3 totals 15 residues. Germline V CDR1 and CDR2: KGHSH, LQKENI. V gave up 2 bases and J gave up 3 bases; unmatched junction bases: 7. CDR3 DNA, as far as it was read: TGTGCCAGCTCACCAGCGACAGGGAACTTCTACGAG. Its protein is CASSPATGNFYE. Given in full, the CDR3 is CASSPATGNFYEQYF. Looking up the rest from reference TRBV18 and TRBJ2-7 gives the full variable domain: NAGVMQNPRHLVRRRGQEARLRCSPMKGHSHVYWYRQLPEEGLKFMVYLQKENIIDESGMPKERFSAEFPKEGPSILRIQQVVRGDSAAYFCASSPATGNFYEQYFGPGTRLTVT.

Regarding this clone: The observed sequence ends 3 residues before the CDR3 terminus, with the missing tail filled in from the germline J gene. The chain joins TRBV28 to TRBJ1-4, with TRBD1 as a possible D gene (5 bases). V lost 5 bases to trimming and J lost 3 bases, with 13 bases between them. This CDR3 is built from 15 residues. Germline CDR1 and CDR2: MDHEN and SYDVKM. The part of the CDR3 DNA that was read is TGTGCCAGCAGTCCAACGGGACTCCCTAATGAAAAA. This gives the protein CASSPTGLPNEK. The CDR3 as a whole reads CASSPTGLPNEKLFF.

For this clone: The read halts 3 residues ahead of the CDR3 end, with the missing end drawn from the germline J gene. The chain employs TRBV30 and TRBJ2-5, with 14 bases matching TRBD2. Per germline, CDR1 GTSNPN and CDR2 SVGIG (reference sequence). The CDR3 has 13 residues. V was clipped by 5 bases and J by 7 bases; unmatched bases: 3. CDR3 loop: CAWRLAGGRTQYF. The covered CDR3 bases are TGTGCCTGGCGACTAGCGGGAGGGCGGACC. Variable domain in full (rest from reference TRBV30 and TRBJ2-5): SQTIHQWPATLVQPVGSPLSLECTVEGTSNPNLYWYRQAAGRGLQLLFYSVGIGQISSEVPQNLSASRPQDRQFILSSKKLLLSDSGFYLCAWRLAGGRTQYFGPGTRLLVL.

In regard to this clone: The read terminates 3 residues before the CDR3 end, so the remaining end is supplied by the germline J gene. V and J are TRBV19 and TRBJ1-6; 7 nucleotides agree with TRBD1. The V gene's germline CDR1 is LNHDA and CDR2 SQIVND (reference sequence). Trimming removed 2 bases from V and 8 bases from J; junction bases left unmatched: 3. The CDR3 spans 14 residues. The CDR3 DNA, read in part, is TGTGCCAGTAGTATACAGGGGGTAGATTCACCC. Its protein product is CASSIQGVDSP. The complete CDR3 sequence is CASSIQGVDSPLHF.

Comments on this clone: The CDR3 goes on 3 residues after the read ends, and that part is filled in from the germline J gene. This chain connects TRBV12-5 to TRBJ2-5, with D tentatively TRBD2 (5 bases). The CDR3 totals 12 residues. V was clipped by 6 bases and J by 5 bases, with 10 bases between them. CDR1 LGHNT and CDR2 FRNRAP come from the germline V gene. CDR3 region: CASGPGVETQYF. The CDR3 bases that were read are TGTGCTAGTGGACCCGGGGTTGAGACC.

Of note for this clone: The observed sequence ends 3 residues before the CDR3 terminus, with the missing tail filled in from the germline J gene. This chain connects TRBV6-1 to TRBJ2-7; 7 bases map to TRBD1. The CDR3 has 13 amino acids. Germline V gene data show CDR1 as MNHNS and CDR2 as SASEGT. After removal of 2 bases from V and 4 bases from J, the junction contained 2 bases not matched to a gene. The CDR3 bases that were read are TGTGCCAGCAGTGAAAAGACAGGGTACGAG. Translation: CASSEKTGYE. In full, the CDR3 reads CASSEKTGYEQYF.

As concerns this clone: Read coverage stops 3 residues before the CDR3 terminus; the germline J gene supplies the remainder. The V gene is TRBV6-1, the J gene TRBJ1-5, with D perhaps matching TRBD1 (6 bases). The germline V gene encodes CDR1 MNHNS and CDR2 SASEGT. The V end was cut by 4 bases, the J end by 0 bases, with 13 bases between. The CDR3 loop spans 16 amino acids. Here the CDR3 reads CASSGTQGLSNQPQHF. CDR3 DNA, as far as it was read: TGTGCCAGCAGTGGAACCCAGGGGCTTAGCAATCAGCCC.

Turning to this clone: Read data end 3 residues before the CDR3 end; the end is taken from the germline J gene. The chain carries TRBV19 and TRBJ1-5; D is unclear. The CDR3 has 13 amino acids. Germline V CDR1 and CDR2: LNHDA, SQIVND (reference sequence). V dropped 5 bases and J dropped 2 bases, with 7 bases sitting between them. CDR3 loop: CASSGQRNQPQHF. CDR3 DNA, as far as it was read: TGTGCCAGTAGTGGGCAGCGCAATCAGCCC.

Comment on this clone: The read falls 3 residues short of the CDR3 end, and the missing part is taken from the germline J gene. The genes are TRBV2 and TRBJ2-5; D is possibly TRBD1 (6 bases). CDR3 length equals 14 residues. V lost 1 base and J lost 7, with 13 bases in between. The germline V gene has CDR1 SNHLY and CDR2 FYNNEI. The part of the CDR3 DNA that was read is TGTGCCAGCAGTGAAGGGACAGTTTGGGGGACC. Its protein product is CASSEGTVWGT. The complete CDR3 sequence is CASSEGTVWGTQYF. The full variable domain, completed using reference TRBV2 and TRBJ2-5, is EPEVTQTPSHQVTQMGQEVILRCVPISNHLYFYWYRQILGQKVEFLVSFYNNEISEKSEIFDDQFSVERPDGSNFTLKIRSTKLEDSAMYFCASSEGTVWGTQYFGPGTRLLVL.

A note on this clone: Read sequence stops 3 residues before the CDR3 end, and the germline J gene provides the missing end. V usage is TRBV19 and J usage is TRBJ1-5; 9 bases match TRBD1. This CDR3 has 17 residues. Germline V CDR1 and CDR2: LNHDA, SQIVND (reference sequence). Trimming at V came to 7 bases and at J to 0 bases, leaving 10 bases not matched to a gene. The sequenced part of the CDR3 DNA is TGTGCCAGTATGGAGGACAGGGGCCTCTATAGCAATCAGCCC. As protein: CASMEDRGLYSNQP. The full CDR3 sequence reads CASMEDRGLYSNQPQHF.

As to this clone: The CDR3 end lies 3 residues beyond the end of the read and is filled in from the germline J gene. V gene TRBV18 combines with J gene TRBJ1-2; 8 positions agree with TRBD1. From germline, CDR1 is KGHSH and CDR2 LQKENI. CDR3 length: 15 residues. CDR3 bases read: TGTGCCAGCTCAAAACCATCCGGACAGGGAAGTGAC. Protein: CASSKPSGQGSD. The whole CDR3 region reads CASSKPSGQGSDYTF.